Presented here are 8 T cell receptor beta chains from one specimen sequenced in a study of CD8 T cells in ankylosing spondylitis. TCRdb itself ran the 5' RACE reads through MiXCR, one entry per CDR3 protein. The table has more than 300,000 distinct CDR3 sequences, around 10% seen once. Sequences were obtained from blood, either unsorted or a sorted T cell fraction (not recorded which). The source of these receptors is a female donor with ankylosing spondylitis or in good health (not recorded which).

This clonotype was found many times. The chain is built from TRBV5-1 and TRBJ2-1; the D gene is possibly TRBD2 (6 bases). This CDR3 contains 13 residues. CDR1 and CDR2 (germline): SGHRS, YFSETQ. The germline V and J ends were trimmed by 6 bases and 5 bases, with 12 bases remaining between them. The CDR3 coding sequence is TGCGCCAGCACCCATGGGGGGAACAATGAGCAGTTCTTC. This codes for CASTHGGNNEQFF.

The rearrangement joins TRBV20-1 to TRBJ2-1; 13 bases line up with TRBD2. Unmatched junction bases numbered 9, after V lost 0 bases and J lost 4 bases. The V gene's germline CDR1 is DFQATT and CDR2 SNEGSKA (reference sequence). The CDR3 has 18 residues. Here the CDR3 reads CSARDAPTSGRSYNEQFF. In nucleotides, the CDR3 is TGCAGTGCTAGAGATGCCCCGACTAGCGGGAGGTCGTACAATGAGCAGTTCTTC.

The V and J genes are TRBV10-2 and TRBJ2-1; D may be TRBD1 (7 bases). The CDR3 spans 13 residues. Germline V gene lookup returns CDR1 WSHSY and CDR2 SAAADI. The V gene lost 7 bases and the J gene lost 8 bases, with 15 bases spanning the gap. The CDR3 DNA reads as TGCGCCAGCAAAGCAGGGGGGAATGATGAGCAGTTCTTC. It translates to CASKAGGNDEQFF.

This clonotype appeared a few times. V is TRBV9 and J is TRBJ2-1; D is possibly TRBD2 (5 bases). The germline CDR1 and CDR2 sequences are SGDLS and YYNGEE. The V and J ends lost 4 bases and 8 bases respectively, with 13 bases between them. The CDR3 is 13 amino acids. Here the CDR3 DNA reads TGTGCCAGCAGCACGGGCCCAGCGGATGAGCAGTTCTTC. It codes for CASSTGPADEQFF. Together with reference TRBV9 and TRBJ2-1, the CDR3 gives the full variable domain: DSGVTQTPKHLITATGQRVTLRCSPRSGDLSVYWYQQSLDQGLQFLIQYYNGEERAKGNILERFSAQQFPDLHSELNLSSLELGDSALYFCASSTGPADEQFFGPGTRLTVL.

Comments on this clonotype: A much larger clone sits a single nucleotide away, making a read error possible. This chain connects TRBV9 to TRBJ2-2; D is perhaps TRBD1 or TRBD2 (5 bases each). This CDR3 is 15 amino acids long. The germline CDR1 and CDR2 sequences are SGDLS and YYNGEE. DNA of the CDR3: TGTGCCAGCAGGGGCCGGGACGGGAACACCGGGGAGCTGTTATTT. Its translation: CASRGRDGNTGELLF.

This clonotype was observed at least ten times. The junction differs from germline at one of its ends, possibly a read error. The chain is built from TRBV7-2 and TRBJ2-5; D is uncertain. The CDR3 has 11 amino acids. Per germline, CDR1 SGHTA and CDR2 FQGNSA. For the CDR3, the DNA is TGCGCCAGCAGCTTGTCAGAGACCCAGTACTTC. Encoded protein: CASSLSETQYF. Using reference TRBV7-2 and TRBJ2-5 for the parts outside the CDR3, the full variable domain is GAGVSQSPSNKVTEKGKDVELRCDPISGHTALYWYRQSLGQGLEFLIYFQGNSAPDKSGLPSDRFSAERTGGSVSTLTIQRTQQEDSAVYLCASSLSETQYFGPGTRLLVL.

This clonotype showed up many times. The V call is TRBV6-5, the J call TRBJ2-3, with D possibly being TRBD2 (7 bases). Trimming pared 7 bases from V and 4 bases from J, leaving 18 bases between. This CDR3 comprises 15 residues. Germline V gene data show CDR1 as MNHEY and CDR2 as SVGAGI. The CDR3 spells CASTSPTGGADTQYF. As DNA, the CDR3 is TGTGCCAGCACTTCCCCGACGGGGGGCGCAGATACGCAGTATTTT.

This clonotype occurred a few times. The chain joins TRBV7-2 to TRBJ2-1, with D unresolved. Germline V CDR1 and CDR2: SGHTA, FQGNSA. V dropped 1 base and J dropped 6 bases, with 7 bases sitting between them. This CDR3 region has 13 residues. The CDR3 loop reads CASSLEGFNEQFF. The CDR3, as DNA: TGTGCCAGCAGCTTAGAGGGCTTCAATGAGCAGTTCTTC.